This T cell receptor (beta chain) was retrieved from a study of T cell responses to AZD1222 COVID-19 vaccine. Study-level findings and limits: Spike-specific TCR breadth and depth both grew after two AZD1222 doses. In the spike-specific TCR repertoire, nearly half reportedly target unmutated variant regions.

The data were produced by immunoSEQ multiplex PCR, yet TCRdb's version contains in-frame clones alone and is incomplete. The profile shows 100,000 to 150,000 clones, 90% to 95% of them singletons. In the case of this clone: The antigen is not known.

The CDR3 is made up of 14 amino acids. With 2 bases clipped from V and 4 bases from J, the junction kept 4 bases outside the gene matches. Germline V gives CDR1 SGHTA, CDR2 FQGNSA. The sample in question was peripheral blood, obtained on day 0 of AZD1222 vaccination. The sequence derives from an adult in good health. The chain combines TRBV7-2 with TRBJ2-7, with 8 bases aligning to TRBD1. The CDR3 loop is CASSLRRGQYEQYF. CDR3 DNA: TGTGCCAGCAGCTTACGCAGGGGGCAGTACGAGCAGTACTTC.